Below are 8 T cell receptor beta chains sequenced from a single sample in a study of Ad26.COV2.S vaccination and SARS-CoV-2 variants (dated by TCRdb to the early 2020s). Interpreted using the paper, the time point label stands for: individuals recovered from natural SARS-CoV-2 infection. The library was obtained by the immunoSEQ multiplex PCR assay. TCRdb took over this immuneACCESS table, retaining in-frame rearrangements with V and J assigned. Such tables are incomplete; in checked studies, under half of the missing clones stem from an unresolved V gene, and the remainder is unexplained. This sample comprises 300,000 to 450,000 clones, 92% of them detected only once. Jointly, the top ten make up 3.9% of the sample. The sample was peripheral blood, taken after recovery from COVID-19. These receptors all stem from a human donor who had recovered from COVID-19.

The chain links TRBV5-4 to TRBJ1-2; 7 positions agree with TRBD1. V lost 4 bases, J lost 3 bases, and 9 bases stayed unmatched. CDR3 length: 15 residues. In germline, CDR1 is SGHNT, CDR2 YYREEE (reference sequence). The CDR3 coding sequence is TGTGCCAGCAGCGAACTTGACAGGGAGGACTATGGCTACACCTTC. It yields the protein CASSELDREDYGYTF.

The CDR3 is CATSVGRYNSPLHF. In DNA form, the CDR3 reads TGTGCCACCAGTGTCGGACGGTATAATTCACCCCTCCACTTT. The J gene is TRBJ1-6, the V gene TRBV24-1; D gene ambiguous. This CDR3 region has 14 residues. CDR1 and CDR2 (germline): KGHDR, SFDVKD. Trimming removed 5 bases from V and 4 bases from J, with 8 bases in between.

The chain links TRBV5-6 to TRBJ1-2; D call uncertain. Trimming cost V 2 bases and J 4 bases, with 12 bases left between them. Germline CDR1 reads SGHDT; CDR2 reads YYEEEE. The CDR3 has 14 residues. The CDR3 bases are TGTGCCAGCAGCTTAGGCCAGATGGGCTATGGCTACACCTTC. Translated, it gives CASSLGQMGYGYTF.

This clone showed up just once. The chain joins TRBV13 to TRBJ1-1; D is uncertain. V lost 2 bases and J lost 10, with 8 bases in between. The CDR3 loop spans 11 amino acids. Germline V gene sequence: CDR1 PRHDT, CDR2 FYEKMQ (reference sequence). The CDR3 DNA is TGTGCCAGCAGCTTATCGGGCTCAGCTTTCTTT. Translation gives CASSLSGSAFF.

The V call is TRBV7-6, the J call TRBJ2-5; possibly TRBD1 or TRBD2 for D (5 bases each). Germline loops: CDR1 SGHVS, CDR2 FNYEAQ. V was cut by 1 base and J by 6 bases, with 12 bases left in between. The CDR3 is 14 amino acids. The CDR3 region has the DNA TGTGCCAGCAGCTTAGAAGTAACGGGGCAGACCCAGTACTTC. This encodes CASSLEVTGQTQYF.

The chain links TRBV4-1 to TRBJ1-2, with D unclear. Trimming removed 3 bases at V and 1 base at J, with 9 bases between. This CDR3 spans 14 amino acids. From germline, CDR1 is MGHRA and CDR2 YSYEKL. The CDR3 DNA is TGCGCCAGCAGCCAGGCCTCGGGTAACTATGGCTACACCTTC. Its protein is CASSQASGNYGYTF.

The J gene is TRBJ2-5, the V gene TRBV6-6; 8 positions agree with TRBD2. This CDR3 contains 15 residues. Trimming took 8 bases from V and 2 from J; bases not matched to a gene: 10. CDR1 and CDR2 from the germline V gene are MNHNY and SVGAGI (reference sequence). CDR3 residues: CASRPGGGFQETQYF. Written as DNA, the CDR3 is TGTGCCAGCCGACCTGGCGGGGGGTTTCAAGAGACCCAGTACTTC.

V usage is TRBV27 and J usage is TRBJ2-2, with 8 nucleotides matching TRBD1. Trimming cost V 3 bases and J 4 bases; bases outside gene matches: 7. Germline CDR1 and CDR2: MNHEY and SMNVEV (reference sequence). CDR3 length: 16 amino acids. DNA of the CDR3: TGTGCCAGCAGTTTTCTCGCAGGGGGCTTCACCGGGGAGCTGTTTTTT. Its protein is CASSFLAGGFTGELFF.